A selection of T cell receptor beta chains follows, all from one sample in a study of beta chain features in type 1 diabetes. TCRdb keeps only in-frame clones here, not all; method: immunoSEQ multiplex PCR. Seen here are roughly 340,000 clones, 13% observed once, and the top ten hold about 0.016%. Sequenced: naive CD4+ T cells from blood. These receptors were taken from a woman under 30 with type 1 diabetes. CDR3s include the opening cysteine and the closing phenylalanine or tryptophan. Each record gives: J gene, V gene, CDR3 protein.

>TRBJ2-7|TRBV7-3
CASSLEGQGPYEQYF
>TRBJ2-7|TRBV7-9
CASSPRTGYDEQYF
>TRBJ1-1|TRBV30
CAWNTPNTEAFF
>TRBJ2-1|TRBV5-1
CASKKRGLAGVLYNEQFF
>TRBJ2-5|TRBV5-4
CASSQPRETQYF
>TRBJ2-3|TRBV7-9
CASSLASDTQYF
>TRBJ2-4|TRBV5-1
CASSLSGGLAKNIQYF
>TRBJ2-3|TRBV9
CASGGGPGASTDTQYF
>TRBJ1-4|TRBV7-9
CASSPGTGARVHEKLFF
>TRBJ2-3|TRBV9
CASSVGQGTDTQYF
>TRBJ2-1|TRBV4-3
CASSQRRRGAYNEQFF
>TRBJ1-1|TRBV7-9
CASSLAQGNEAFF
>TRBJ2-3|TRBV28
CASRTGGRDTQYF
>TRBJ1-2|TRBV30
CAWSVWVRDSMGYTF
>TRBJ2-1|TRBV19
CASSLLRDYSYNEQFF
>TRBJ2-2|TRBV5-1
CASSLESGFVVPGELFF
>TRBJ1-5|TRBV5-1
CASSLSGSNQPQHF
>TRBJ2-7|TRBV10-3
CAISLAGLSYEQYF
>TRBJ1-2|TRBV19
CASSIGTGGFNYGYTF
>TRBJ2-1|TRBV6-5
CASSYYRENEQFF
>TRBJ2-7|TRBV19
CASSVSLAGGPYEQYF
>TRBJ1-1|TRBV5-1
CASSLTGLGAEAFF
>TRBJ1-1|TRBV18
CASSPPETVGTEAFF
>TRBJ1-4|TRBV29-1
CSVARTGVNEKLFF
>TRBJ2-1|TRBV11-3
CASSKRGPEYNEQFF
>TRBJ2-7|TRBV4-1
CASSHPPGGSYEQYF
>TRBJ2-7|TRBV5-1
CASSLTSGSYEQYF
>TRBJ2-2|TRBV4-3
CASSQGASGSTGELFF
>TRBJ2-6|TRBV6-6
CASSSQGVGANVLTF
>TRBJ1-1|TRBV5-4
CASSLDSPMNTEAFF
>TRBJ1-1|TRBV7-9
CASSLEARGEAFF
>TRBJ2-5|TRBV27
CASSPMTSGRRETQYF
>TRBJ1-1|TRBV11-2
CASSPQVNTEAFF
>TRBJ1-1|TRBV18
CASSPETGAKTEAFF
>TRBJ2-3|TRBV30
CAWSVKGGRDTQYF
>TRBJ2-2|TRBV18
CASSPNRGDYTGELFF
>TRBJ2-3|TRBV7-8
CASSPLGGSTDTQYF
>TRBJ2-3|TRBV30
CAWSVWASGTDTQYF
>TRBJ2-1|TRBV9
CASSVATGSYNEQFF
>TRBJ1-2|TRBV28
CASIPGGAFYGYTF
>TRBJ1-1|TRBV14
CASSQARSEAFF
>TRBJ1-2|TRBV19
CASSLPQGFNYGYTF
>TRBJ2-7|TRBV5-4
CASSLGLAGVGEQYF
>TRBJ2-1|TRBV7-9
CASSFVPGLAGMNNEQFF
>TRBJ2-2|TRBV5-1
CASRASVNTGELFF
>TRBJ2-7|TRBV6-1
CASKDRDFSYEQYF
>TRBJ2-1|TRBV27
CASSLIGGFGDEQFF
>TRBJ1-2|TRBV4-3
CASSQEGRSNYGYTF
>TRBJ2-1|TRBV12-5
CASGSGTSGNYNEQFF
>TRBJ2-1|TRBV5-1
CASSLGGTGNYNEQFF
>TRBJ2-3|TRBV7-2
CASSWTSSSDTQYF
>TRBJ1-4|TRBV4-2
CASSNSRVTNEKLFF
>TRBJ2-3|TRBV6-5
CASRLAPSTDTQYF